One and the same sample provided the 18 T cell receptor beta chains below, sequenced in a study of shared T cell receptors in the human thymus. Clones were sequenced by immunoSEQ multiplex PCR, and TCRdb holds only the in-frame ones, with some missing. The table shows hundreds of thousands of clones, with about 90% occurring only once. The data also belong to a second study, concerning human thymus T cells.

The sequencing sample was made of thymocytes. These receptors were obtained from a boy under three years old with a congenital heart defect.

The rearrangement uses TRBV7-9 and TRBJ2-2; D perhaps matches TRBD2 (7 bases). Trimming removed 5 bases from V and 9 bases from J, with 19 bases in between. This CDR3 has 15 residues. Germline V CDR1 and CDR2: SEHNR, FQNEAQ (reference sequence). Here the CDR3 reads CASSRRREGDRELFF. The CDR3 DNA reads TGTGCCAGCAGCCGAAGAAGGGAGGGGGATCGGGAGCTGTTTTTT.

The table lists this clone with a count of one. The chain combines TRBV7-2 with TRBJ2-7; no firm D call. Deletions cut 3 bases from V and 0 bases from J, with 18 bases between. The CDR3 length is 17 residues. CDR1 is SGHTA and CDR2 is FQGNSA in the germline V gene. CDR3 in amino acids: CASSFLPTAFLSYEQYF. As DNA, the CDR3 is TGTGCCAGCAGCTTTCTACCTACAGCCTTCCTCTCCTACGAGCAGTACTTC.

The chain links TRBV14 to TRBJ2-1; D might be TRBD2 (6 bases). The V end lost 3 bases, the J end lost 7 bases, and 28 bases lay between the germline ends. This CDR3 has 19 residues. The V gene's germline CDR1 is SGHDN and CDR2 FVKESK. This CDR3 reads CASSQNEYSGRESANEQFF. The CDR3 DNA reads as TGTGCCAGCAGCCAGAATGAGTACTCAGGACGGGAGTCTGCTAATGAGCAGTTCTTC.

The chain links TRBV27 to TRBJ1-4; TRBD1 matches at 7 bases. The germline V gene has CDR1 MNHEY and CDR2 SMNVEV (reference sequence). CDR3 length equals 15 residues. J was trimmed by 4 bases and V by 3 bases; bases with no gene match: 5. The CDR3 sequence is CASSLGRGNNEKLFF. The CDR3 bases are TGTGCCAGCAGTTTGGGCAGGGGGAATAATGAAAAACTGTTTTTT.

This clone was counted a few times. V and J are TRBV5-8 and TRBJ1-1; D unresolved. Trimming stripped 4 bases from V and 1 base from J, with 11 bases between. This CDR3 region has 14 residues. Per the germline V gene, CDR1 is SGHTS and CDR2 is YDEGEE. CDR3 protein: CASSRKESNTEAFF. Written as DNA, the CDR3 is TGTGCCAGCAGCCGCAAAGAGTCGAACACTGAAGCTTTCTTT.

This chain joins TRBV5-1 and TRBJ2-2, with 7 bases fitting TRBD2. The V and J ends lost 5 bases and 4 bases, in that order; junction bases with no gene match: 14. The CDR3 runs to 17 residues. Germline V gene sequence: CDR1 SGHRS, CDR2 YFSETQ. Here the CDR3 reads CASRGSGTPGGTGELFF. Written as DNA, the CDR3 is TGCGCCAGCAGAGGTTCAGGAACCCCGGGGGGCACCGGGGAGCTGTTTTTT.

This clone was recorded once. The chain couples TRBV5-5 to TRBJ1-2, with 11 bases lining up with TRBD1. This CDR3 contains 19 residues. Germline assignment: CDR1 SGHKS and CDR2 YYEKEE (reference sequence). The ends lost 3 bases at V and 2 bases at J; junction bases unmatched: 15. CDR3 sequence: CASSSPPGTGGTNNYGYTF. In DNA form, the CDR3 reads TGTGCCAGCAGCTCCCCTCCCGGGACAGGGGGAACCAACAACTATGGCTACACCTTC.

This chain uses TRBV27 with TRBJ2-1, with D possibly being TRBD2 (5 bases). The ends were cut back, 3 bases at V and 0 bases at J, with 12 bases in the middle. Germline CDR1 and CDR2: MNHEY and SMNVEV (reference sequence). This CDR3 contains 16 residues. The CDR3 coding sequence is TGTGCCAGCAGTTTTCAGCGGCTAAGCTCCTACAATGAGCAGTTCTTC. This sequence encodes CASSFQRLSSYNEQFF.

This clone was observed a handful of times. This chain connects TRBV9 to TRBJ2-1, with D tentatively TRBD2 (6 bases). Germline CDR1 is SGDLS and CDR2 is YYNGEE. The CDR3 has 18 amino acids. The germline V and J ends were trimmed by 5 bases and 2 bases, with 23 bases remaining between them. CDR3 amino acids: CASSAPKGRGTTYNEQFF. CDR3 nucleotide sequence: TGTGCCAGCAGTGCTCCTAAAGGGCGCGGGACGACCTACAATGAGCAGTTCTTC.

This clone was counted only a few times. V gene TRBV7-8 combines with J gene TRBJ2-7; 7 nucleotides line up with TRBD1. Unmatched junction bases numbered 9, after V lost 5 bases and J lost 2 bases. CDR1 is SGHVS, CDR2 FQNEAQ, per germline. CDR3 length: 15 amino acids. The CDR3 sequence is CASSTRTGITYEQYF. The CDR3 coding sequence is TGTGCCAGCAGCACTCGGACAGGTATTACCTACGAGCAGTACTTC.

The chain has TRBV5-1 and TRBJ2-1, with TRBD1 as a possible D gene (5 bases). The CDR3 spans 16 residues. Germline V gene sequence: CDR1 SGHRS, CDR2 YFSETQ. V lost 2 bases to trimming and J lost 9 bases, with 21 bases between them. The CDR3 region is CASSFPQDTAKGEQFF. CDR3 coding DNA: TGCGCCAGCAGCTTTCCTCAGGACACCGCCAAAGGTGAGCAGTTCTTC. Complete variable domain (other parts from reference TRBV5-1 and TRBJ2-1): KAGVTQTPRYLIKTRGQQVTLSCSPISGHRSVSWYQQTPGQGLQFLFEYFSETQRNKGNFPGRFSGRQFSNSRSEMNVSTLELGDSALYLCASSFPQDTAKGEQFFGPGTRLTVL.

This rearrangement joins TRBV7-2 to TRBJ1-2; D unclear. The CDR3 loop spans 16 amino acids. V lost 5 bases to trimming and J lost 1 base, with 17 bases between them. In germline, CDR1 is SGHTA, CDR2 FQGNSA. In DNA form, the CDR3 reads TGTGCCAGCAGCCCCACCATTTGCACACATAACTATGGCTACACCTTC. The encoded protein is CASSPTICTHNYGYTF. Looking up the rest from reference TRBV7-2 and TRBJ1-2 gives the full variable domain: GAGVSQSPSNKVTEKGKDVELRCDPISGHTALYWYRQSLGQGLEFLIYFQGNSAPDKSGLPSDRFSAERTGGSVSTLTIQRTQQEDSAVYLCASSPTICTHNYGYTFGSGTRLTVV.

The table lists this clone with a count of one. This rearrangement joins TRBV7-9 to TRBJ1-4; D is unclear. Germline V CDR1 and CDR2: SEHNR, FQNEAQ (reference sequence). CDR3 size: 16 residues. V shed 1 base and J shed 1 base, with 10 bases lying between them. The chain's CDR3 is CASSLGRRGTNEKLFF. CDR3 in DNA: TGTGCCAGCAGCTTAGGACGGAGAGGAACTAATGAAAAACTGTTTTTT. The complete variable domain, with remaining parts taken from reference TRBV7-9 and TRBJ1-4, reads DTGVSQNPRHKITKRGQNVTFRCDPISEHNRLYWYRQTLGQGPEFLTYFQNEAQLEKSRLLSDRFSAERPKGSFSTLEIQRTEQGDSAMYLCASSLGRRGTNEKLFFGSGTQLSVL.

The chain carries TRBV7-6 and TRBJ1-4; the match to TRBD1 covers 7 bases. The length of the CDR3 is 16 residues. The V gene's germline CDR1 is SGHVS and CDR2 FNYEAQ. Trimming removed 2 bases from V and 10 bases from J; junction bases left unmatched: 13. As DNA, the CDR3 is TGTGCCAGCAGCTTAACCTCCGGGACAGAAGGGAGAAAACTGTTTTTT. Translation: CASSLTSGTEGRKLFF.

The rearrangement links TRBV18 to TRBJ2-7, with D possibly matching TRBD2 (6 bases). CDR1 and CDR2 (germline): KGHSH, LQKENI. This CDR3 region has 15 residues. The germline V and J ends were trimmed by 3 bases and 4 bases, with 16 bases remaining between them. This CDR3 reads CASSPGGGGAYEQYF. CDR3 sequence (DNA): TGTGCCAGCTCACCCGGCGGTGGAGGGGCTTACGAGCAGTACTTC.

The chain carries TRBV28 and TRBJ1-1; no reliable D call. V lost 2 bases and J 11 bases, leaving 18 bases between the germline ends. The CDR3 runs 14 residues. Germline values: CDR1 MDHEN, CDR2 SYDVKM. The CDR3 DNA reads as TGTGCCAGCAGTTTAGTCGGTCGGTCCCTCGGGGCTTTCTTT. Translated, it gives CASSLVGRSLGAFF.

J is TRBJ2-1 and V is TRBV10-3; D is perhaps TRBD2 (5 bases). The CDR3 has 13 residues. The germline V gene encodes CDR1 ENHRY and CDR2 SYGVKD. Between the trimmed V and J ends, which lost 6 bases and 3 bases, there was a span of 9 bases. CDR3 DNA: TGTGCCATCAGCGGGGTCCTCTACAATGAGCAGTTCTTC. Translation gives CAISGVLYNEQFF.

The chain couples TRBV7-6 to TRBJ2-1, with a possible D match to TRBD2 (6 bases). Germline CDR1 reads SGHVS; CDR2 reads FNYEAQ. With 2 bases removed from V and 7 bases from J, the gap between germline ends came to 15 bases. This CDR3 contains 15 residues. CDR3 protein: CASSLKGGEFNEQFF. The CDR3 DNA is TGTGCCAGCAGCTTAAAGGGCGGGGAGTTTAATGAGCAGTTCTTC.